This T cell receptor beta chain was recovered during a study of tumor and adjacent non-tumor tissue in lung cancer. Study at large: On average, productive TCRbeta reads reached a few million per sample.

Germline-derived CDR1 and CDR2 are SEHNR and FQNEAQ (reference sequence). The CDR3 runs 12 residues. V dropped 6 bases and J dropped 7 bases, with 9 bases sitting between them. This sample's RNA came from whole unsorted tissue. This non-tumor lung sample came from over 3 cm beyond the tumor edge. This clonotype has ten or more counts. TCRbeta libraries were built with three rounds of nested PCR, modified from ARM-PCR. TCRdb ran MiXCR on the multiplex PCR reads and lists one entry per CDR3 protein. The sample has 65,000 to 75,000 distinct CDR3 sequences; 76% are singletons. This chain joins TRBV7-9 and TRBJ2-2; no clear D gene. This TCR was recovered from a man in his 60s with non-small cell lung cancer. Sequencing input: distant non-tumor lung tissue. CDR3 loop: CASRNGDGELFF. In nucleotides, the CDR3 is TGTGCCAGCAGAAACGGAGACGGGGAGCTGTTTTTT.